Below, 4 T cell receptor beta chains from the same sample are listed, as sequenced in a study of tumor and adjacent non-tumor tissue in lung cancer. RNA was extracted from bulk tissue without any cell sorting. The library came from three nested PCR rounds adapted from ARM-PCR protocols. A single record per CDR3 protein comes from TCRdb applying MiXCR to the multiplex PCR reads. The data hold 200,000 to 250,000 distinct CDR3 sequences, with about 76% observed a single time. Sequencing used lung tumor tissue. Every receptor here comes from a man in his sixties with non-small cell lung cancer.

With regard to this clonotype: A much larger clonotype is one base distant, so this may be a read error. The chain joins TRBV6-5 to TRBJ1-2; TRBD1 is a possible D gene (5 bases). The CDR3 has 13 residues. V lost 6 bases and J lost 4, with 12 bases in between. Germline V gene sequence: CDR1 MNHEY, CDR2 SVGAGI. CDR3 sequence: CASRDGGSYGYTF. CDR3 in DNA: TGTGCCAGCAGAGATGGGGGTTCCTATGGCTACACCTTC.

About this clonotype itself: One junction end does not reproduce the germline sequence, and a read error may be involved. This chain uses TRBV20-1 with TRBJ2-3; the D gene is possibly TRBD2 (5 bases). Germline V gives CDR1 DFQATT, CDR2 SNEGSKA (reference sequence). There are 14 residues in the CDR3. The CDR3 DNA follows: TGCAGTACTAGAGATCCACGGGAAGCAGATACGCAATATTTT. It yields the protein CSTRDPREADTQYF.

Comments on this clonotype: One end of the junction varies from germline; a read error may be responsible. V gene TRBV11-3 combines with J gene TRBJ2-5, with TRBD1 as a possible D gene (6 bases). The CDR3 is made up of 14 amino acids. Germline V gene lookup returns CDR1 SGHNT and CDR2 YENEEA. The CDR3 spells CASCLVQGQETLYF. The CDR3, as DNA: TGTGCGAGCTGCTTAGTACAGGGCCAAGAGACCCTGTACTTC.

The J gene is TRBJ2-3, the V gene TRBV10-1, with 9 bases matching TRBD1. Germline CDR1 reads WNHNN; CDR2 reads SYGVQD (reference sequence). The CDR3 is made up of 15 amino acids. Trimming removed 4 bases from V and 2 bases from J; junction bases left unmatched: 4. As DNA, the CDR3 is TGCGCCAGCAGTGTGGACAGGGGTATCACAGATACGCAGTATTTT. Protein product: CASSVDRGITDTQYF.